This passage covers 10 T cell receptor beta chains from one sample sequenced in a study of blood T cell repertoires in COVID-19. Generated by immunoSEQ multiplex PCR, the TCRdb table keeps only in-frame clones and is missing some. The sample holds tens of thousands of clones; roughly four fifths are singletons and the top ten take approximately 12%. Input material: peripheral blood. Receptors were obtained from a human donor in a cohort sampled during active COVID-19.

CDR3 protein: CASSRRGDYEQYF. The CDR3 nucleotides read TGTGCCAGCAGCCGCCGGGGGGACTACGAGCAGTACTTC. The rearrangement joins TRBV11-2 to TRBJ2-7; the match to TRBD2 covers 7 bases. This CDR3 has 13 amino acids. V trimming: 5 bases; J trimming: 3 bases; junction bases outside the gene matches: 4. Germline V gene lookup returns CDR1 SGHAT and CDR2 FQNNGV.

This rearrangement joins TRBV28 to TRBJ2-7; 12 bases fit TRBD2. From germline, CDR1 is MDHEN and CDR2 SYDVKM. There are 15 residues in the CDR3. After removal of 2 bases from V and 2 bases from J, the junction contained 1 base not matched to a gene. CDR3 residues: CASSLLAGGPYEQYF. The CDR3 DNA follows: TGTGCCAGCAGTTTACTAGCGGGAGGGCCCTACGAGCAGTACTTC.

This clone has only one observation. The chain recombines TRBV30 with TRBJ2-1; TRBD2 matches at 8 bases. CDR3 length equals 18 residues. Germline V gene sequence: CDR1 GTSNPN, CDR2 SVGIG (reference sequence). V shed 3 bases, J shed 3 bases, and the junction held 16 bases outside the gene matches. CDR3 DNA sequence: TGTGCCTGGAGGGGTGGAGACTTAGCGGGATTCCGCTACAATGAGCAGTTCTTC. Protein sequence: CAWRGGDLAGFRYNEQFF.

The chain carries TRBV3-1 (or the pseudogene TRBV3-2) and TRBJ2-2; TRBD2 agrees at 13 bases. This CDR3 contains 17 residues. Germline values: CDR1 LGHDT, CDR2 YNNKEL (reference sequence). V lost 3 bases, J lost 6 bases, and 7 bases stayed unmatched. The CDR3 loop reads CASSQDGLAGVAGELFF. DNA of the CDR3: TGTGCCAGCAGCCAGGACGGACTAGCGGGAGTGGCCGGGGAGCTGTTTTTT.

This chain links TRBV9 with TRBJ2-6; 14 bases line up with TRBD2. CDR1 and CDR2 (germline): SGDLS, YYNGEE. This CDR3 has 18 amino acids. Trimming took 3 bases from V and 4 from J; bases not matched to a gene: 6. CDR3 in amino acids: CASSGGLAGVTGANVLTF. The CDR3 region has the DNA TGTGCCAGCAGCGGGGGACTAGCGGGGGTTACCGGGGCCAACGTCCTGACTTTC.

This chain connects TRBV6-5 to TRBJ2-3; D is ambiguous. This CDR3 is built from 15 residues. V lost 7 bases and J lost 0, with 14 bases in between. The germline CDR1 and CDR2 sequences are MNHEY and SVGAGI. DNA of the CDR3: TGTGCCAGCAAACTATCAGTTAGTAGCACAGATACGCAGTATTTT. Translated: CASKLSVSSTDTQYF.

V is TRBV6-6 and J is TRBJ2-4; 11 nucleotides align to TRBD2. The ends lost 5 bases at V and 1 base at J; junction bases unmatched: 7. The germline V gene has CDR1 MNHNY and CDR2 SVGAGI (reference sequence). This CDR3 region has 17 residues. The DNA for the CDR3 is TGTGCCAGCAGTCGTAGCGGGGGGGCCGCGGCCAAAAACATTCAGTACTTC. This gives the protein CASSRSGGAAAKNIQYF.

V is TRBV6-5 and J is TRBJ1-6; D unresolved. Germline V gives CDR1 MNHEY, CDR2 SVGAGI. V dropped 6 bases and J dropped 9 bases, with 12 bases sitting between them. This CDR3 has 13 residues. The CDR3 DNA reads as TGTGCCAGCAGCCCCGTGGAGGGTTCACCCCTCCACTTT. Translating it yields CASSPVEGSPLHF.

CDR3 coding DNA: TGTGCCAGCAGTTTGGGGGGCGCGGGAGGGGGGGAAGCTTTCTTT. This sequence encodes CASSLGGAGGGEAFF. The genes are TRBV27 and TRBJ1-1, with D possibly TRBD1 on 6 matching bases. V lost 3 bases and J lost 8, with 19 bases in between. Germline CDR1 reads MNHEY; CDR2 reads SMNVEV (reference sequence). The CDR3 has 15 residues.

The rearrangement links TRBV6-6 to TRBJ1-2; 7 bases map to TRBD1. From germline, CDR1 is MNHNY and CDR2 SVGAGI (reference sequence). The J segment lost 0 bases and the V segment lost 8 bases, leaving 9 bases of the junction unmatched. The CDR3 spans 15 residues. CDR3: CASQGDQRANYGYTF. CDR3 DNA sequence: TGTGCCAGCCAGGGGGACCAGCGGGCTAACTATGGCTACACCTTC.